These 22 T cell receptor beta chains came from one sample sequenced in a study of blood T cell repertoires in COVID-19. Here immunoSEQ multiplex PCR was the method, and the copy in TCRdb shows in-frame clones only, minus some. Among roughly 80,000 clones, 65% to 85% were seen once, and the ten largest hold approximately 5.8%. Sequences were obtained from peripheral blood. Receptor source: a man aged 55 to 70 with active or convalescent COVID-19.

In nucleotides, the CDR3 is TGCGCCAGCAGCCAAGATCAAGGGGGGGGCTATGGCTACACCTTC. Translated: CASSQDQGGGYGYTF. The rearrangement joins TRBV4-1 to TRBJ1-2, with a weak D call TRBD1 (6 bases). Deletions cut 0 bases from V and 4 bases from J, with 12 bases between. This CDR3 spans 15 amino acids. Germline CDR1 MGHRA, CDR2 YSYEKL.

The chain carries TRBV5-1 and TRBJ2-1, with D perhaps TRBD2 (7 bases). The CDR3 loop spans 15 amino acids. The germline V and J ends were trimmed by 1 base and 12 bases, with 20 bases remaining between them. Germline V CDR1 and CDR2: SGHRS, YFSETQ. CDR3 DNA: TGCGCCAGCAGCTTGAACGGGGGGCGGGAACGGGTGCAGTTCTTC. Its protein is CASSLNGGRERVQFF.

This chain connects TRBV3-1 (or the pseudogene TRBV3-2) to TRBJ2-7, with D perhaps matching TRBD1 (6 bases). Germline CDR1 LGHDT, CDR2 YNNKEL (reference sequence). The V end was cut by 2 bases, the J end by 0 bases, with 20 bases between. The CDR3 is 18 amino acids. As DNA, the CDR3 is TGTGCCAGCAGCCAAAACCCCGGTCAGGGGAAAGTCTCCTACGAGCAGTACTTC. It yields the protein CASSQNPGQGKVSYEQYF.

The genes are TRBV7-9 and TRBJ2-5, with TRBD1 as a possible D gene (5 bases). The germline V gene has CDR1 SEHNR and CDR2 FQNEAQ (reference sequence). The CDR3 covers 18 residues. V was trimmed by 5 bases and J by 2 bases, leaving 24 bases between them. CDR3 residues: CASSRSLQGATRQETQYF. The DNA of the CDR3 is TGTGCCAGCAGCCGCTCCCTCCAAGGGGCAACCCGACAAGAGACCCAGTACTTC.

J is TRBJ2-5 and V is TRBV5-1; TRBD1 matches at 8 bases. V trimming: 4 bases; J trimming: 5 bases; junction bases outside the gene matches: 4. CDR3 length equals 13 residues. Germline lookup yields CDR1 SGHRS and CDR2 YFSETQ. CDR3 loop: CASSATGEETQYF. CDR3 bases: TGCGCCAGCAGCGCGACAGGGGAGGAGACCCAGTACTTC.

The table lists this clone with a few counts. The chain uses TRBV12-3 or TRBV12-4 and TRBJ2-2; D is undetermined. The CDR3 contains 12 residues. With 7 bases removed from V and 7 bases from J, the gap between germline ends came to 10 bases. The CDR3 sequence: CASTGSFGELFF. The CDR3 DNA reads TGTGCCAGCACCGGTTCGTTCGGGGAGCTGTTTTTT.

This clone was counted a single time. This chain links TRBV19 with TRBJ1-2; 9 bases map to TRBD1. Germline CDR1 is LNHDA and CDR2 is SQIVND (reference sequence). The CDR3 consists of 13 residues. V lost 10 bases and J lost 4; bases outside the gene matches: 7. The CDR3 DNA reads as TGTGCCACTGCCACAGGGGGCGGCTATGGCTACACCTTC. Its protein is CATATGGGYGYTF. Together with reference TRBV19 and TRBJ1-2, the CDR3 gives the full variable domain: DGGITQSPKYLFRKEGQNVTLSCEQNLNHDAMYWYRQDPGQGLRLIYYSQIVNDFQKGDIAEGYSVSREKKESFPLTVTSAQKNPTAFYLCATATGGGYGYTFGSGTRLTVV.

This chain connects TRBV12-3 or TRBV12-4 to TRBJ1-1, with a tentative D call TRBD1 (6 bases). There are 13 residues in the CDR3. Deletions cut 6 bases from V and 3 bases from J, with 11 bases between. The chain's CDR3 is CASSLTGYTEAFF. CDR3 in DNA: TGTGCCAGCAGCCTCACAGGGTACACTGAAGCTTTCTTT.

The CDR3 loop reads CASSAGTTNTEAFF. In nucleotides, the CDR3 is TGTGCCAGCAGCGCCGGGACTACGAACACTGAAGCTTTCTTT. The chain has TRBV9 and TRBJ1-1; TRBD1 is a possible D gene (5 bases). Germline CDR1 is SGDLS and CDR2 is YYNGEE. The CDR3 contains 14 residues. V lost 3 bases to trimming and J lost 1 base, with 10 bases between them.

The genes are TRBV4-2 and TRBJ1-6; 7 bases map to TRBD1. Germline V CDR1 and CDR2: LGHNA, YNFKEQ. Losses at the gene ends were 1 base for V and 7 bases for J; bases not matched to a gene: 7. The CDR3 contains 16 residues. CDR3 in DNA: TGTGCCAGCAGCCAAGCCCATACAGGGGTAAATTCACCCCTCCACTTT. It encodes CASSQAHTGVNSPLHF.

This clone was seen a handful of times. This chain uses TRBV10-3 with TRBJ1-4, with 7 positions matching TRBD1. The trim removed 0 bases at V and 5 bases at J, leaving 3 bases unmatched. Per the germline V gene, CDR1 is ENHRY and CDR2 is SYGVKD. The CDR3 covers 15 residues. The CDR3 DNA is TGTGCCATCAGTGAGTCGTCAGGGGGAAATGAAAAACTGTTTTTT. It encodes CAISESSGGNEKLFF.

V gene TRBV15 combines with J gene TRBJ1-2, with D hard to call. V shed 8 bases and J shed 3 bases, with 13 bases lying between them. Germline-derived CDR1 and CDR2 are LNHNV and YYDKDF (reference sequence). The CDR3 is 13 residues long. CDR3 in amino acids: CATRPGEHYGYTF. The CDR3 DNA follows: TGTGCCACCCGACCCGGGGAGCACTATGGCTACACCTTC.

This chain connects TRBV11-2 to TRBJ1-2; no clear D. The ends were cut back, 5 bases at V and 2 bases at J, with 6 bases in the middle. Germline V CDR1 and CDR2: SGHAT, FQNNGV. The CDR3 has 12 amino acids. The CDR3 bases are TGTGCCAGCAGCCGAGGGAACTATGGCTACACCTTC. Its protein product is CASSRGNYGYTF.

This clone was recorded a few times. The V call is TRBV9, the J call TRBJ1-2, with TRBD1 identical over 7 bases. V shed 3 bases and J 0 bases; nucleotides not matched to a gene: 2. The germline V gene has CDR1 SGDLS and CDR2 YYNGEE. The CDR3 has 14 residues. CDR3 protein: CASSAGQPNYGYTF. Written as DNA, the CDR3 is TGTGCCAGCAGCGCGGGACAGCCTAACTATGGCTACACCTTC.

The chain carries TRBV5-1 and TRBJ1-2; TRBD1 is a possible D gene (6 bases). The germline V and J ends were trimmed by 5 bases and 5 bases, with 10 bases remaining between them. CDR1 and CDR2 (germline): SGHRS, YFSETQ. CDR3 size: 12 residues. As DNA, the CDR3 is TGCGCCAGCAGAGCTGGACAGTATGGCTACACCTTC. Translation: CASRAGQYGYTF.

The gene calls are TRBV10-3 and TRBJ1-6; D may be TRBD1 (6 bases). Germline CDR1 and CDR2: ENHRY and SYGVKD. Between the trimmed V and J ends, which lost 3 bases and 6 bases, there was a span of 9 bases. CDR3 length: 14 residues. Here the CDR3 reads CAISDLQGNSPLHF. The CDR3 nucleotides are TGTGCCATCAGTGACCTACAGGGTAATTCACCCCTCCACTTT.

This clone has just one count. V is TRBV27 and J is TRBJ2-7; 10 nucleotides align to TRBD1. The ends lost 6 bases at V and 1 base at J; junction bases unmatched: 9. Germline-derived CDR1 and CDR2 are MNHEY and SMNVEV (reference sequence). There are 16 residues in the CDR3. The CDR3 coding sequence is TGTGCCAGCAGCAGAGAGGGGACAGGGGAATCCTACGAGCAGTACTTC. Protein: CASSREGTGESYEQYF.

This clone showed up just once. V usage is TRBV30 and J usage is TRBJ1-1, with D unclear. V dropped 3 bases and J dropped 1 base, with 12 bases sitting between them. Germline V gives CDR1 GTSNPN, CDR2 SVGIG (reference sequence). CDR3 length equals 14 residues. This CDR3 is CAWSGSTGNTEAFF. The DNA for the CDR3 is TGTGCCTGGAGCGGGAGCACGGGGAACACTGAAGCTTTCTTT.

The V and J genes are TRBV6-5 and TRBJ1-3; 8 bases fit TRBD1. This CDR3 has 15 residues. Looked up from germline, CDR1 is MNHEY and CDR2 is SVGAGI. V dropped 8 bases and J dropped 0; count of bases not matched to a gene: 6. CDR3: CASGQGPLSGNTIYF. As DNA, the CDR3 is TGTGCCAGCGGACAGGGCCCACTCTCTGGAAACACCATATATTTT.

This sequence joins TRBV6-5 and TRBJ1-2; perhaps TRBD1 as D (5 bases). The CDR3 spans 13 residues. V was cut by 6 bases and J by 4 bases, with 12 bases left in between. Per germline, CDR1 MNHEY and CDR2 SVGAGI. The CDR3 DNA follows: TGTGCCAGCAGGGAGGGGTCGGGCTATGGCTACACCTTC. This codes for CASREGSGYGYTF.

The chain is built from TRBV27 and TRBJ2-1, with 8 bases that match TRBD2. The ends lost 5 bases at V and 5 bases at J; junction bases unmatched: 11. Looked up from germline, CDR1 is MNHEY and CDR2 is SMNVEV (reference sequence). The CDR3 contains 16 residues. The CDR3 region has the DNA TGTGCCAGCAGTCCAACCTCGGGACTAGTACACAATGAGCAGTTCTTC. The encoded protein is CASSPTSGLVHNEQFF.

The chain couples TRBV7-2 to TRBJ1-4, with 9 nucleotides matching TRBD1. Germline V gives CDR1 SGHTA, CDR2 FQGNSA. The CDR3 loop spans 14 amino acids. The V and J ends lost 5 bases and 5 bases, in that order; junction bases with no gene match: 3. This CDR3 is CASSPGTGNEKLFF. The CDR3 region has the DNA TGTGCCAGCAGCCCAGGGACAGGGAATGAAAAACTGTTTTTT. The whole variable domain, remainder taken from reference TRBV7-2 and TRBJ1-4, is GAGVSQSPSNKVTEKGKDVELRCDPISGHTALYWYRQSLGQGLEFLIYFQGNSAPDKSGLPSDRFSAERTGGSVSTLTIQRTQQEDSAVYLCASSPGTGNEKLFFGSGTQLSVL.